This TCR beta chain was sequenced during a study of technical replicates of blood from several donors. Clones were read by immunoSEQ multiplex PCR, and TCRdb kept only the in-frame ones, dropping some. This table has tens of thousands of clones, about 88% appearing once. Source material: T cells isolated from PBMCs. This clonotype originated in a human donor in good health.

CDR3 region: CASSRPGQLIEQYF. The CDR3 nucleotides read TGCGCCAGCAGCAGACCGGGACAGCTTATAGAGCAGTACTTC. The rearrangement uses TRBV5-1 and TRBJ2-7; 7 bases agree with TRBD1. The CDR3 consists of 14 residues. The germline gives CDR1 SGHRS, CDR2 YFSETQ. The V segment lost 4 bases and the J segment 7 bases; nucleotides outside the gene matches: 11.